This passage covers 27 T cell receptor beta chains from one sample sequenced in a study of cytomegalovirus exposure and HLA in healthy donors. PCR amplification relied on 60 Vbeta primers (plus 13 Jbeta primers). Repertoires were generated with immunoSEQ multiplex PCR, while TCRdb's copy carries only in-frame clones and drops some. The sample yields under 200,000 clones, about 83% seen once. Sample: PBMCs. Receptors originate from a woman younger than 45 in good health and CMV-seropositive.

This chain uses TRBV4-3 with TRBJ2-7, with unresolved D. The CDR3 is made up of 14 amino acids. Germline V CDR1 and CDR2: LGHNA, YSLEER. The V gene lost 2 bases and the J gene lost 0 bases, with 8 bases spanning the gap. The CDR3 DNA sequence: TGCGCCAGCAGCCAATTCTACAGCTCCTACGAGCAGTACTTC. Translating it yields CASSQFYSSYEQYF.

This clone was seen a handful of times. The J gene is TRBJ2-5, the V gene TRBV6-1, with D perhaps TRBD1 (6 bases). The germline gives CDR1 MNHNS, CDR2 SASEGT. The V gene lost 5 bases and the J gene lost 3 bases, with 13 bases spanning the gap. CDR3 length equals 14 residues. The chain's CDR3 is CASSFPAGEETQYF. The CDR3 nucleotides are TGTGCCAGCAGTTTCCCGGCAGGGGAAGAGACCCAGTACTTC.

This clone was seen a single time. The DNA of the CDR3 is TGTGCCAGCCCGGGTGCGACCCGTCAGGATACGCAGTATTTT. Its protein product is CASPGATRQDTQYF. This sequence joins TRBV2 and TRBJ2-3; D unclear. Per the germline V gene, CDR1 is SNHLY and CDR2 is FYNNEI. The CDR3 loop spans 14 amino acids. The V end lost 8 bases, the J end lost 6 bases, and 18 bases lay between the germline ends.

This clone turned up a few times. This rearrangement joins TRBV28 to TRBJ2-3, with D uncertain. The CDR3 is 13 residues long. Germline V lookup: CDR1 MDHEN, CDR2 SYDVKM. V was clipped by 7 bases and J by 8 bases, with 16 bases between them. The CDR3 reads CASNGRTAVTQYF. The CDR3 coding sequence is TGTGCCAGCAATGGTAGAACAGCAGTTACGCAGTATTTT.

This sequence joins TRBV19 and TRBJ1-2; possibly TRBD1 for D (6 bases). There are 14 residues in the CDR3. Germline assignment: CDR1 LNHDA and CDR2 SQIVND (reference sequence). The germline V and J ends were trimmed by 5 bases and 6 bases, with 16 bases remaining between them. The CDR3 DNA sequence: TGTGCCAGTAGTGTTGATTCAGGGGTTCATGGCTACACCTTC. This gives the protein CASSVDSGVHGYTF. Together with reference TRBV19 and TRBJ1-2, the CDR3 gives the full variable domain: DGGITQSPKYLFRKEGQNVTLSCEQNLNHDAMYWYRQDPGQGLRLIYYSQIVNDFQKGDIAEGYSVSREKKESFPLTVTSAQKNPTAFYLCASSVDSGVHGYTFGSGTRLTVV.

V gene TRBV2 combines with J gene TRBJ2-7; D gene uncertain. The CDR3 extends over 14 amino acids. With 7 bases removed from V and 2 bases from J, the gap between germline ends came to 15 bases. Germline CDR1 reads SNHLY; CDR2 reads FYNNEI. The CDR3 bases are TGTGCCAGCACTCCGAACCACAGCCCCTACGAGCAGTACTTC. It specifies CASTPNHSPYEQYF.

This clone showed up just a few times. This chain joins TRBV6-1 and TRBJ1-5; 7 bases agree with TRBD1. V lost 5 bases, J lost 11 bases, and 15 bases stayed unmatched. The germline gives CDR1 MNHNS, CDR2 SASEGT. This CDR3 is 15 amino acids long. The CDR3 DNA sequence: TGTGCCAGCAGTCGGGACAGCTCCTACTACAATACCCAGCATTTT. It is translated as CASSRDSSYYNTQHF.

This chain connects TRBV6-5 to TRBJ2-6; D not resolved. V was clipped by 0 bases and J by 2 bases, with 5 bases between them. The CDR3 length is 15 residues. Germline CDR1 reads MNHEY; CDR2 reads SVGAGI. CDR3 amino acids: CASSYSRTGANVLTF. CDR3 sequence (DNA): TGTGCCAGCAGTTACTCCAGAACTGGGGCCAACGTCCTGACTTTC.

This clone was seen a single time. The J gene is TRBJ1-2, the V gene TRBV10-3; TRBD1 aligns across 11 bases. After removal of 10 bases from V and 0 bases from J, the junction contained 10 bases not matched to a gene. Germline-derived CDR1 and CDR2 are ENHRY and SYGVKD. The CDR3 extends over 16 amino acids. Here the CDR3 reads CATTRTGGLANYGYTF. The CDR3 nucleotides read TGTGCCACTACTCGGACAGGGGGCCTAGCTAACTATGGCTACACCTTC.

This chain links TRBV5-1 with TRBJ1-2; D call uncertain. This CDR3 comprises 15 residues. Germline V CDR1 and CDR2: SGHRS, YFSETQ. The V end was cut by 1 base, the J end by 0 bases, with 10 bases between. As DNA, the CDR3 is TGCGCCAGCAGCTTGCGAGGCTCTTCTAACTATGGCTACACCTTC. This gives the protein CASSLRGSSNYGYTF.

This clone came up a few times. The V gene is TRBV6-5, the J gene TRBJ1-2; 7 bases map to TRBD1. With V trimmed by 6 bases and J by 6 bases, 10 bases remained unmatched. The CDR3 spans 14 residues. The germline CDR1 and CDR2 sequences are MNHEY and SVGAGI. The CDR3 nucleotides are TGTGCCAGCAGGCCAGGTTGGACAGGTGATGGCTACACCTTC. The encoded protein is CASRPGWTGDGYTF.

The gene calls are TRBV5-6 and TRBJ2-3; 8 nucleotides match TRBD1. This CDR3 is 16 amino acids long. V trimming: 0 bases; J trimming: 1 base; junction bases outside the gene matches: 4. In germline, CDR1 is SGHDT, CDR2 YYEEEE. The CDR3 coding sequence is TGTGCCAGCAGCTTGGCCGGGACAGGAGGCACAGATACGCAGTATTTT. The encoded protein is CASSLAGTGGTDTQYF.

This clone was seen only a few times. This chain links TRBV5-6 with TRBJ2-7; the match to TRBD2 covers 9 bases. V gave up 5 bases and J gave up 1 base; unmatched junction bases: 4. From germline, CDR1 is SGHDT and CDR2 YYEEEE. This CDR3 spans 14 amino acids. CDR3 nucleotide sequence: TGTGCCAGCAGGGGTAGCGGGAGTTCCTACGAGCAGTACTTC. Encoded protein: CASRGSGSSYEQYF. The whole variable domain, remainder taken from reference TRBV5-6 and TRBJ2-7, is DAGVTQSPTHLIKTRGQQVTLRCSPKSGHDTVSWYQQALGQGPQFIFQYYEEEERQRGNFPDRFSGHQFPNYSSELNVNALLLGDSALYLCASRGSGSSYEQYFGPGTRLTVT.

The rearrangement uses TRBV28 and TRBJ1-5, with unresolved D. CDR1 and CDR2 (germline): MDHEN, SYDVKM. The CDR3 runs to 12 residues. The V end lost 6 bases, the J end lost 6 bases, and 9 bases lay between the germline ends. Here the CDR3 DNA reads TGTGCCAGCAGCCTATCTCTTCAGCCCCAGCATTTT. It yields the protein CASSLSLQPQHF.

This clone was counted only a few times. V usage is TRBV27 and J usage is TRBJ2-1; maybe TRBD1 (5 bases). CDR1 is MNHEY, CDR2 SMNVEV, per germline (reference sequence). V was cut by 3 bases and J by 2 bases, with 17 bases left in between. The CDR3 spans 17 residues. This CDR3 is CASSLVGTGSAYNEQFF. CDR3 DNA: TGTGCCAGCAGTTTGGTGGGAACAGGAAGCGCCTACAATGAGCAGTTCTTC.

This clone was detected only a few times. The chain couples TRBV28 to TRBJ2-2; D ambiguous. Trimming left V 4 bases short and J 8 bases short, with 11 bases between. Per germline, CDR1 MDHEN and CDR2 SYDVKM. The CDR3 has 13 residues. The CDR3 sequence is CASSYNRFGELFF. Here the CDR3 DNA reads TGTGCCAGCAGTTACAACCGATTTGGGGAGCTGTTTTTT.

The chain couples TRBV28 to TRBJ2-7; D might be TRBD2 (5 bases). Germline assignment: CDR1 MDHEN and CDR2 SYDVKM. V was trimmed by 3 bases and J by 5 bases, leaving 5 bases between them. This CDR3 is built from 11 residues. CDR3 residues: CASSLRDEQYF. The CDR3 DNA sequence: TGTGCCAGCAGTTTGAGGGACGAGCAGTACTTC.

V usage is TRBV27 and J usage is TRBJ1-1; 7 nucleotides agree with TRBD1. Germline V gives CDR1 MNHEY, CDR2 SMNVEV (reference sequence). The CDR3 has 14 residues. The trim removed 3 bases at V and 3 bases at J, leaving 4 bases unmatched. CDR3 coding DNA: TGTGCCAGCAGTTTCGGACAGGCATACACTGAAGCTTTCTTT. As protein: CASSFGQAYTEAFF.

This clone was recorded a few times. The V gene is TRBV29-1, the J gene TRBJ2-7; 7 bases map to TRBD1. The germline V gene encodes CDR1 SQVTM and CDR2 ANQGSEA. V trimming: 7 bases; J trimming: 2 bases; junction bases outside the gene matches: 5. This CDR3 contains 12 residues. The CDR3 DNA reads TGCAGCGGGGGAACAGGGGCCTACGAGCAGTACTTC. It yields the protein CSGGTGAYEQYF.

This chain links TRBV6-4 with TRBJ2-1; 8 nucleotides line up with TRBD1. CDR1 is MRHNA and CDR2 is SNTAGT in the germline V gene. Unmatched junction bases numbered 11, after V lost 4 bases and J lost 3 bases. The CDR3 extends over 17 amino acids. The CDR3, as DNA: TGTGCCAGCAGTGCCCCGGCAGGGGGCGCGGGCTACAATGAGCAGTTCTTC. Protein product: CASSAPAGGAGYNEQFF.

The chain couples TRBV7-2 to TRBJ2-5, with 8 bases that match TRBD2. The CDR3 runs to 13 residues. Germline V gives CDR1 SGHTA, CDR2 FQGNSA. V trimming: 5 bases; J trimming: 5 bases; junction bases outside the gene matches: 4. The CDR3 DNA reads as TGTGCCAGCAGCAGAGCGGGGGCGGAGACCCAGTACTTC. This codes for CASSRAGAETQYF.

This clone turned up a few times. CDR3 in DNA: TGTGCCAGCAGCTTAGGATTCCTAGCGGACTACGAGCAGTACTTC. Translated, it gives CASSLGFLADYEQYF. The chain combines TRBV11-2 with TRBJ2-7; 7 nucleotides match TRBD2. Germline V gene data show CDR1 as SGHAT and CDR2 as FQNNGV. The V gene end was trimmed by 1 base and the J gene end by 3 bases; junction bases not matched to a gene: 6. This CDR3 has 15 residues.

This clone was seen only a few times. The gene calls are TRBV29-1 and TRBJ1-1; the D is unclear. The CDR3 runs to 13 residues. CDR1 SQVTM and CDR2 ANQGSEA come from the germline V gene. This CDR3 is CNIIPFGGTEAFF. The CDR3 coding sequence is TGCAACATCATTCCCTTTGGCGGCACTGAAGCTTTCTTT.

The chain carries TRBV18 and TRBJ1-6; TRBD1 might be the D (6 bases). Germline CDR1 and CDR2: KGHSH and LQKENI. The ends were cut back, 5 bases at V and 6 bases at J, with 14 bases in the middle. CDR3 length equals 15 residues. DNA of the CDR3: TGTGCCAGCTCATCGCTGGACAGCTCTAATTCACCCCTCCACTTT. This translates into CASSSLDSSNSPLHF.

The chain links TRBV27 to TRBJ1-1, with D hard to call. With 8 bases removed from V and 6 bases from J, the gap between germline ends came to 28 bases. The CDR3 sequence is 17 residues long. Per germline, CDR1 MNHEY and CDR2 SMNVEV (reference sequence). The CDR3 sequence is CASGPLLHLEGGPEAFF. In nucleotides, the CDR3 is TGTGCCAGCGGGCCTCTTCTTCATTTGGAGGGTGGGCCTGAAGCTTTCTTT.

The V call is TRBV7-3, the J call TRBJ1-3; 10 bases are a match to TRBD1. This CDR3 contains 13 residues. Losses at the gene ends were 3 bases for V and 7 bases for J; bases not matched to a gene: 0. CDR1 SGHTA and CDR2 FQGTGA come from the germline V gene. The CDR3 DNA reads TGTGCCAGCAGCTTGGACAGGGGGAACACCATATATTTT. Translating it yields CASSLDRGNTIYF.

Details on this clone: Other nucleotide sequences in the sample specify the same CDR3. CDR3 loop: CASSQESLQSSPLHF. Here the CDR3 DNA reads TGTGCCAGCAGCCAAGAGTCCCTTCAGTCTTCACCCCTCCACTTT. This sequence joins TRBV4-2 and TRBJ1-6; D is undetermined. Between the trimmed V and J ends, which lost 0 bases and 9 bases, there was a span of 12 bases. The CDR3 is 15 amino acids. Germline V gene lookup returns CDR1 LGHNA and CDR2 YNFKEQ.